This is a list of T cell receptor beta chains from one sample in a study of cytomegalovirus exposure and HLA in healthy donors. Clones were read by immunoSEQ multiplex PCR, and TCRdb kept only the in-frame ones, dropping some. The listing contains approximately 140,000 clones. The specimen sequenced was PBMCs. The receptors here all came from a woman between 50 and 59 years old in good health and CMV-seronegative. CDR3s include the opening cysteine and the closing phenylalanine or tryptophan. The D gene is left open where the match is weak.

TRBV19	NA	TRBJ1-4	CASSIEAGGEKLFF	TGTGCCAGTAGTATAGAAGCCGGGGGTGAAAAACTGTTTTTT
TRBV29-1	TRBD2	TRBJ2-3	CSVEDGGEDTQYF	TGCAGCGTTGAAGATGGGGGGGAGGATACGCAGTATTTT
TRBV28	TRBD1	TRBJ1-4	CASSPPDRGRNEKLFF	TGTGCCAGCAGTCCGCCCGACAGGGGGCGGAATGAAAAACTGTTTTTT
TRBV5-1	NA	TRBJ2-5	CASSRDRSPGSETQYF	TGCGCCAGCAGCCGAGATAGGAGCCCCGGATCGGAGACCCAGTACTTC
TRBV7-7	NA	TRBJ2-2	CASSLESLSGELFF	TGTGCTAGCAGCTTAGAGAGCTTGAGTGGGGAGCTGTTTTTT
TRBV30	NA	TRBJ2-7	CALKGGGFYEQYF	TGTGCTCTCAAGGGGGGGGGCTTCTACGAGCAGTACTTC
TRBV2	NA	TRBJ1-6	CASSRGLEDGSPLHF	TGTGCCAGCAGTCGGGGTCTAGAAGATGGTTCACCCCTCCACTTT
TRBV5-6	NA	TRBJ2-5	CASSSPQTVETQYF	TGTGCCAGCAGTTCGCCTCAAACGGTAGAGACCCAGTACTTC
TRBV7-2	TRBD1	TRBJ1-3	CASSPNRGIGNTIYF	TGTGCCAGCAGCCCGAACAGGGGAATTGGAAACACCATATATTTT
TRBV6-5	NA	TRBJ1-2	CASSYGAYGYTF	TGTGCCAGCAGTTACGGGGCCTATGGCTACACCTTC
TRBV19	TRBD1	TRBJ2-7	CASSGDRGYEQYF	TGTGCCAGTAGCGGGGACAGGGGCTACGAGCAGTACTTC
TRBV6-6	TRBD2	TRBJ2-7	CASSYGGGHPWEQYF	TGTGCCAGCAGTTACGGCGGGGGGCACCCCTGGGAGCAGTACTTC
TRBV7-3	TRBD1	TRBJ2-5	CASSAGTGDLIETQYF	TGTGCCAGCAGCGCCGGGACAGGGGATTTAATAGAGACCCAGTACTTC
TRBV5-1	TRBD1	TRBJ1-1	CASSVDRANTEAFF	TGCGCCAGCAGCGTAGACAGGGCGAACACTGAAGCTTTCTTT
TRBV9	NA	TRBJ2-3	CASILSSTQYF	TGTGCCAGCATTCTTTCGAGTACGCAGTATTTT
TRBV19	NA	TRBJ1-5	CASTPTVNQPQHF	TGTGCCAGTACCCCGACAGTAAATCAGCCCCAGCATTTT
TRBV6-6	TRBD1	TRBJ2-4	CASSPPGGAKNIQYF	TGTGCCAGCAGTCCCCCAGGGGGAGCCAAAAACATTCAGTACTTC
TRBV7-6	NA	TRBJ2-4	CASSPGQPITAKNIQYF	TGTGCCAGCAGCCCAGGACAGCCAATAACAGCCAAAAACATTCAGTACTTC
TRBV6-1	NA	TRBJ2-3	CASSQKTSTDTQYF	TGTGCCAGCAGTCAAAAGACTAGCACAGATACGCAGTATTTT
TRBV5-6	NA	TRBJ2-5	CASTRGAGETQYF	TGTGCCAGCACCCGGGGGGCCGGGGAGACCCAGTACTTC
TRBV28	NA	TRBJ1-1	CASSSTGWNTEAFF	TGTGCCAGCAGTTCCACAGGGTGGAACACTGAAGCTTTCTTT
TRBV28	NA	TRBJ2-7	CASTRQREQYF	TGTGCCAGCACCCGACAGCGCGAGCAGTACTTC
TRBV19	TRBD1	TRBJ2-7	CASSPRQGAYEQYF	TGTGCCAGTAGTCCTCGACAGGGGGCCTACGAGCAGTACTTC
TRBV7-9	NA	TRBJ1-3	CASSPQYHSGNTIYF	TGTGCCAGCAGCCCCCAGTACCACTCTGGAAACACCATATATTTT
TRBV27	TRBD1	TRBJ1-1	CASSWGQITNTEAFF	TGTGCCAGCAGTTGGGGACAGATAACGAACACTGAAGCTTTCTTT
TRBV4-1	TRBD2	TRBJ2-7	CASSQGIAGEQYF	TGCGCCAGCAGCCAAGGGATAGCGGGCGAGCAGTACTTC
TRBV28	NA	TRBJ1-2	CASSLAATGYTF	TGTGCCAGCAGTTTGGCGGCGACTGGCTACACCTTC
TRBV5-1	TRBD1	TRBJ2-1	CASSASDRGYNEQFF	TGCGCCAGCAGCGCTTCGGACAGGGGCTACAATGAGCAGTTCTTC
TRBV19	TRBD2	TRBJ2-2	CASKGGLAYAGELFF	TGTGCCAGTAAAGGTGGACTAGCATATGCCGGGGAGCTGTTTTTT
TRBV28	NA	TRBJ2-3	CASSLRGGGTDTQYF	TGTGCCAGCAGTTTACGAGGGGGAGGCACAGATACGCAGTATTTT
TRBV30	NA	TRBJ2-7	CAWKRAVKFMAPYEQYF	TGTGCCTGGAAAAGAGCGGTCAAATTTATGGCCCCCTACGAGCAGTACTTC
TRBV4-1	TRBD1	TRBJ1-2	CASSQGRDSFIYGYTF	TGCGCCAGCAGCCAAGGCCGGGACAGTTTTATCTATGGCTACACCTTC
TRBV2	NA	TRBJ2-3	CASSESVGGLSSTDTQYF	TGTGCCAGCAGTGAATCAGTGGGAGGCCTCAGCTCTACAGATACGCAGTATTTT
TRBV2	NA	TRBJ2-3	CASSAQGTDTQYF	TGTGCCAGCAGTGCTCAGGGAACAGATACGCAGTATTTT
TRBV2	TRBD2	TRBJ2-5	CASSDTRAGGGETQYF	TGTGCCAGCAGTGATACAAGGGCGGGAGGCGGGGAGACCCAGTACTTC
TRBV11-2	NA	TRBJ1-4	CASSLGQYNEKLFF	TGTGCCAGCAGCTTAGGACAGTATAATGAAAAACTGTTTTTT
TRBV15	NA	TRBJ1-3	CATSRRQSSGNTIYF	TGTGCCACCAGCCGAAGACAGTCCTCTGGAAACACCATATATTTT
TRBV7-9	NA	TRBJ2-7	CASSPPGREASYF	TGTGCCAGCAGCCCCCCGGGGAGAGAGGCTTCCTACTTC
TRBV6-1	NA	TRBJ1-2	CASSDLGYTF	TGTGCCAGCAGTGACCTTGGCTACACCTTC
TRBV20-1	NA	TRBJ1-2	CSARAGSGYTF	TGCAGTGCTAGAGCGGGTTCTGGCTACACCTTC
TRBV6-6	TRBD1	TRBJ2-7	CASEQGAPYEQYF	TGTGCCAGCGAGCAGGGGGCCCCCTACGAGCAGTACTTC
TRBV9	NA	TRBJ2-1	CASSVAAGNEQFF	TGTGCCAGCAGCGTAGCGGCGGGCAATGAGCAGTTCTTC
TRBV6-5	NA	TRBJ2-7	CASSYRRGKSYEQYF	TGTGCCAGCAGTTACCGCAGGGGAAAATCCTACGAGCAGTACTTC
TRBV4-2	NA	TRBJ2-3	CASSKSAGSTDTQYF	TGTGCCAGCAGCAAATCCGCGGGGAGCACAGATACGCAGTATTTT
TRBV7-3	TRBD1	TRBJ2-7	CASSLGQGPGEQYF	TGTGCCAGCAGCTTGGGACAGGGGCCAGGCGAGCAGTACTTC
TRBV20-1	NA	TRBJ2-7	CSALDYEQYF	TGCAGTGCTCTAGACTACGAGCAGTACTTC
TRBV5-6	NA	TRBJ1-5	CASSLFAGMAIDQPQHF	TGTGCCAGCAGCTTGTTTGCGGGTATGGCAATCGATCAGCCCCAGCATTTT
TRBV5-4	TRBD2	TRBJ2-1	CASSLAGGAGGNNEQFF	TGTGCCAGCAGCTTGGCCGGGGGAGCGGGAGGGAACAATGAGCAGTTCTTC
TRBV2	NA	TRBJ2-3	CARTRQSTDTQYF	TGTGCCCGCACGAGACAGAGCACAGATACGCAGTATTTT
TRBV5-4	NA	TRBJ2-2	CASSLVSVNTGELFF	TGTGCCAGCAGCTTGGTATCGGTAAACACCGGGGAGCTGTTTTTT